This T cell receptor beta chain is drawn from a study of cytomegalovirus exposure and HLA in healthy donors. From germline, CDR1 is SNHLY and CDR2 FYNNEI. The ends lost 6 bases at V and 4 bases at J; junction bases unmatched: 4. The CDR3 totals 14 residues. Study observations and caveats: What TCR beta sequences reportedly achieved was accurate prediction of HLA-A and HLA-B alleles in most subjects.

On this clone itself: Its antigen is not identified.

PCR primers comprised 60 Vbeta and 13 Jbeta primers. Clones were read by immunoSEQ multiplex PCR, and TCRdb kept only the in-frame ones, dropping some. Here the sample spans 150,000 to 200,000 clones, 70% to 85% being singletons. The TCR sequence derives from a man in his forties or fifties in good health and CMV-seropositive. The source material was PBMCs. The rearrangement joins TRBV2 to TRBJ1-5; the match to TRBD1 covers 9 bases. CDR3 amino acids: CASSVTGGNQPQHF. CDR3 coding DNA: TGTGCCAGCAGCGTGACAGGGGGGAATCAGCCCCAGCATTTT.